This is a list of T cell receptor beta chains from one sample in a study of cytomegalovirus exposure and HLA in healthy donors. This table comes from immunoSEQ multiplex PCR, and its TCRdb copy is limited to in-frame clones, with some not included. The sample lists 140,000 to 150,000 clones; 65% to 80% were seen once. The material sequenced was PBMCs. The origin of the receptors is a man between 25 and 39 years old in good health and CMV-seronegative. CDR3s include the opening cysteine and the closing phenylalanine or tryptophan. A D gene is named only where the DNA matches it firmly. Rows may omit the clone size; those that give it use once, few, many or a size class.

v_gene: TRBV27; abundance: NA; d_gene: TRBD1; j_gene: TRBJ1-2; CDR3nt: TGTGCCAGCAGTGTGACAGGGGCCTATGGCTACACCTTC; CDR3aa: CASSVTGAYGYTF
v_gene: TRBV10-1; abundance: NA; d_gene: NA; j_gene: TRBJ1-2; CDR3nt: TGCGCCAGCATCACACAGGGAGTGTGGGGCTACACCTTC; CDR3aa: CASITQGVWGYTF
v_gene: TRBV7-3; abundance: few; d_gene: NA; j_gene: TRBJ1-5; CDR3nt: TGTGCCAGCAGCAAAATAGGGGGTCAGCCCCAGCATTTT; CDR3aa: CASSKIGGQPQHF
v_gene: TRBV21-1; abundance: NA; d_gene: NA; j_gene: TRBJ2-5; CDR3nt: TGTGCCAGCAGCAAAGCTGCGAAGGGGGAGCAGTACTTC; CDR3aa: CASSKAAKGEQYF
v_gene: TRBV9; abundance: NA; d_gene: NA; j_gene: TRBJ2-3; CDR3nt: TGTGCCAGCAGCGTAGGGGGACACACAGATACGCAGTATTTT; CDR3aa: CASSVGGHTDTQYF
v_gene: TRBV6-1; abundance: once; d_gene: TRBD1; j_gene: TRBJ2-1; CDR3nt: TGTGCCAGCAGTGAGCCGGGACAGGCTTACAATGAGCAGTTCTTC; CDR3aa: CASSEPGQAYNEQFF
v_gene: TRBV5-1; abundance: NA; d_gene: TRBD1; j_gene: TRBJ1-2; CDR3nt: TGCGCCAGCAGCAGGGGACAGGGGACCTATGGCTACACCTTC; CDR3aa: CASSRGQGTYGYTF
v_gene: TRBV6-5; abundance: NA; d_gene: NA; j_gene: TRBJ1-3; CDR3nt: TGTGCCAGCAGACTCTCCCGGGCTGGAAACACCATATATTTT; CDR3aa: CASRLSRAGNTIYF
v_gene: TRBV16; abundance: NA; d_gene: NA; j_gene: TRBJ2-2; CDR3nt: TGTGCCAGCAGCTCACTTACCGGGGAGCTGTTTTTT; CDR3aa: CASSSLTGELFF
v_gene: TRBV5-1; abundance: few; d_gene: NA; j_gene: TRBJ2-7; CDR3nt: TGCGCCAGCAGCTTCGGGACTGGATCCTACGAGCAGTACTTC; CDR3aa: CASSFGTGSYEQYF
v_gene: TRBV4-2; abundance: few; d_gene: TRBD2; j_gene: TRBJ2-7; CDR3nt: TGTGCCAGCAGCCTTGGACTAGCGGGAGAGACCGAGCAGTACTTC; CDR3aa: CASSLGLAGETEQYF
v_gene: TRBV5-1; abundance: NA; d_gene: NA; j_gene: TRBJ2-6; CDR3nt: TGCGCCAGCACACCCGGGGGGGCCAACGTCCTGACTTTC; CDR3aa: CASTPGGANVLTF
v_gene: TRBV5-1; abundance: NA; d_gene: TRBD1; j_gene: TRBJ2-1; CDR3nt: TGCGCCAGCAGCTCCACAGGGGGTTTATACAATGAGCAGTTCTTC; CDR3aa: CASSSTGGLYNEQFF
v_gene: TRBV5-1; abundance: NA; d_gene: TRBD2; j_gene: TRBJ2-3; CDR3nt: TGCGCCAGCACCACAACTAGCGGGGGAGGAGATACGCAGTATTTT; CDR3aa: CASTTTSGGGDTQYF
v_gene: TRBV27; abundance: NA; d_gene: TRBD1; j_gene: TRBJ2-1; CDR3nt: TGTGCCAGCAGTTTAGAGGACAGGGCCCCCGGGGAGCAGTTCTTC; CDR3aa: CASSLEDRAPGEQFF
v_gene: TRBV7-2; abundance: few; d_gene: NA; j_gene: TRBJ1-5; CDR3nt: TGTGCCAGCAGCTTAGTTCATGCATCGGGTCAGCCCCAGCATTTT; CDR3aa: CASSLVHASGQPQHF
v_gene: TRBV6-1; abundance: NA; d_gene: NA; j_gene: TRBJ1-6; CDR3nt: TGTGCCAGCAGTGAAATTATGGGGGCTGCTACTAGTTCACCCCTCCACTTT; CDR3aa: CASSEIMGAATSSPLHF
v_gene: TRBV7-3; abundance: NA; d_gene: TRBD1; j_gene: TRBJ1-1; CDR3nt: TGTGCCAGCAGCTTAAGGGGCCAGGGGGATACTGAAGCTTTCTTT; CDR3aa: CASSLRGQGDTEAFF
v_gene: TRBV19; abundance: NA; d_gene: TRBD1; j_gene: TRBJ1-1; CDR3nt: TGTGCCAGTACCCGACAGGGGGTAAACACTGAAGCTTTCTTT; CDR3aa: CASTRQGVNTEAFF
v_gene: TRBV29-1; abundance: few; d_gene: NA; j_gene: TRBJ2-1; CDR3nt: TGCAGCGTAGCGTCCAAGGGAGATGAGCAGTTCTTC; CDR3aa: CSVASKGDEQFF
v_gene: TRBV2; abundance: NA; d_gene: NA; j_gene: TRBJ2-7; CDR3nt: TGTGCCAGCAGCCTGCCGGTCTCCTACGAGCAGTACTTC; CDR3aa: CASSLPVSYEQYF
v_gene: TRBV7-6; abundance: NA; d_gene: TRBD1; j_gene: TRBJ1-3; CDR3nt: TGTGCCAGCAGCTCCCAGGGGGCCGGAAACACCATATATTTT; CDR3aa: CASSSQGAGNTIYF